This T cell receptor beta chain came from a study of cytotoxic CD8 clonotypes in ibrutinib-treated CLL. Study details: Around 10 relapsed/refractory, roughly 15 treatment-naive; around 18 IGHV unmutated. Once patients had received a median approximately twelve months of treatment, range 6 to 36, response samples were obtained.

Study conclusions and caveats: Clonality went higher at ibrutinib response and then dropped back toward baseline at progression. Sustained-remission and progressing patients had unequal sampling times.

The CDR3 length is 15 residues. V lost 2 bases and J lost 8; bases outside the gene matches: 11. CDR1 and CDR2 (germline): MNHEY, SVGAGI. Clones were read by immunoSEQ multiplex PCR, and TCRdb kept only the in-frame ones, dropping some. Among a few hundred thousand clones listed, under 70% were seen once. There are a few counts of this clone. The antigen is not known. The TCR sequence derives from a human donor with chronic lymphocytic leukemia. This chain uses TRBV6-5 with TRBJ1-2; 7 positions agree with TRBD1. The source material was PBMCs, sampled after 36 months of ibrutinib treatment. The CDR3 bases are TGTGCCAGCAGTTACGATAACAGGGGTAGGGACGGCTACACCTTC. It codes for CASSYDNRGRDGYTF.